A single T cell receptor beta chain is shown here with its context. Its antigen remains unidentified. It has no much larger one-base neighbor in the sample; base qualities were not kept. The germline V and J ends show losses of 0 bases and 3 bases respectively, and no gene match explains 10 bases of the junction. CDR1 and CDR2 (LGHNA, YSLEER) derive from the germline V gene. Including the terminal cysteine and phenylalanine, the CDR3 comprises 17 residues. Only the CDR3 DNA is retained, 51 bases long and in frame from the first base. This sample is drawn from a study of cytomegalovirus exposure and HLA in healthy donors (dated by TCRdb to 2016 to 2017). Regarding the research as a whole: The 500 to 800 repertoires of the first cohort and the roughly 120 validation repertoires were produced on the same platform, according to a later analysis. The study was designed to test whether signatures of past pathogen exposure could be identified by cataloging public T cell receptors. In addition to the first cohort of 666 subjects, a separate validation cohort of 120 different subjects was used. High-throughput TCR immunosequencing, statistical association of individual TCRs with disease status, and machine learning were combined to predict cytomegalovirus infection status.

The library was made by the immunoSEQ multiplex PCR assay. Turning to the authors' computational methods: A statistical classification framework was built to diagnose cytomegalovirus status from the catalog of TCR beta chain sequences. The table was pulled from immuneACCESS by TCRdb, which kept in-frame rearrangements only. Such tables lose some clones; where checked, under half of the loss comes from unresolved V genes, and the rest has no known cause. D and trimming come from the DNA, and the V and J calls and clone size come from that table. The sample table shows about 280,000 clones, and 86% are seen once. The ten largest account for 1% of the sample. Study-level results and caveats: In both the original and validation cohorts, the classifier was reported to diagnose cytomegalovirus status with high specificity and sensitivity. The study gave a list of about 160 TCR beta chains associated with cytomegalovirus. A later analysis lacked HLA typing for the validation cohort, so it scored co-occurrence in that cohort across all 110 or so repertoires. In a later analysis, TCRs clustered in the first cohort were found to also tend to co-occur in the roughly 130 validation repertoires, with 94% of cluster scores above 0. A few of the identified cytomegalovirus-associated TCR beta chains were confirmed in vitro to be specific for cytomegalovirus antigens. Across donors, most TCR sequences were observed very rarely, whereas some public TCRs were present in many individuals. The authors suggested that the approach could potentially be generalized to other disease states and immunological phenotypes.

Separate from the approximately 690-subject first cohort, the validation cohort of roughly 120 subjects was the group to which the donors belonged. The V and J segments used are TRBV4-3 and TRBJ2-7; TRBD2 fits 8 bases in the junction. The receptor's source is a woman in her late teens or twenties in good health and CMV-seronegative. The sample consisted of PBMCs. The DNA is TGCGCCAGCAGCCAAGATTCGGGCGGGGGGAACCTCTACGAGCAGTACTTC. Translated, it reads CASSQDSGGGNLYEQYF.